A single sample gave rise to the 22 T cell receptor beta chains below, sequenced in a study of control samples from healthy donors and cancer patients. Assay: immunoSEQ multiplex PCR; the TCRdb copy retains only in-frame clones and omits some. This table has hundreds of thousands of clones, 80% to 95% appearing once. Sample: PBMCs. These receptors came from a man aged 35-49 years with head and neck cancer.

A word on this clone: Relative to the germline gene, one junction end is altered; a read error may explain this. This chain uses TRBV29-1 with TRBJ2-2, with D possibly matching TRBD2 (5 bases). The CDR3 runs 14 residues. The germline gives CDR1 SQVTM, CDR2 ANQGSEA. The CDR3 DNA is TGCAGCGTGCGGGCTCTACGCGAACACCGGGGAGCTGTTTTT. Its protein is CSVRALREHRGAVF.

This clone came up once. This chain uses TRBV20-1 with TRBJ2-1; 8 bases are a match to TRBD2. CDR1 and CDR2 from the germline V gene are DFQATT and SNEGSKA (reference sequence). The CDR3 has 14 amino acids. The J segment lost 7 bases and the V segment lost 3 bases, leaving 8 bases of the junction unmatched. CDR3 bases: TGCAGTGCTAGTTACGGGAGGGCAGGGAATGAGCAGTTCTTC. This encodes CSASYGRAGNEQFF.

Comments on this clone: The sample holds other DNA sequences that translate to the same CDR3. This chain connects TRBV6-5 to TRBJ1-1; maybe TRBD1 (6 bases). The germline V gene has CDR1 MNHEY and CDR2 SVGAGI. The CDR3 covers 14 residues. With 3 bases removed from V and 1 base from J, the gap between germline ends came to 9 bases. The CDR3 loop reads CASSYRGGNTEAFF. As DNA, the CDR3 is TGTGCCAGCAGTTATAGGGGGGGGAACACTGAAGCTTTCTTT.

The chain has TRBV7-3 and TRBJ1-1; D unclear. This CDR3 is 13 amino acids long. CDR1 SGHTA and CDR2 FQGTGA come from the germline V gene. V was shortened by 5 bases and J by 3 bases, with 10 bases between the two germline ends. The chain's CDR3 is CASSLSRDTEAFF. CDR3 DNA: TGTGCCAGCAGCCTAAGCCGGGACACTGAAGCTTTCTTT.

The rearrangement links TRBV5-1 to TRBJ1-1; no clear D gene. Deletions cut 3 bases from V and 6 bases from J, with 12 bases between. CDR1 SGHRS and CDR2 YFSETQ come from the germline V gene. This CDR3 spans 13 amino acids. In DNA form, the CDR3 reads TGCGCCAGCAGCTCTGGACGGGTCGCTGAAGCTTTCTTT. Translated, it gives CASSSGRVAEAFF.

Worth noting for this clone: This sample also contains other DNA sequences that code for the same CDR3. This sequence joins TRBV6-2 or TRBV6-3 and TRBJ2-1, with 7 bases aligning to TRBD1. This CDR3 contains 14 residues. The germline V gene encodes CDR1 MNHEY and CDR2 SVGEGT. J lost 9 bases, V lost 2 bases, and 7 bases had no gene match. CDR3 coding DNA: TGTGCCAGCAGTTACGGCCCTGAGGGGGCTGAGCAGTTCTTC. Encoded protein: CASSYGPEGAEQFF.

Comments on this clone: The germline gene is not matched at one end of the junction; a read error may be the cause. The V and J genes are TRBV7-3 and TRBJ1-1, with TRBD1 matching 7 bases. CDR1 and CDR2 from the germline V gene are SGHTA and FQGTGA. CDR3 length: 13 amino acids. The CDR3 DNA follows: TGTGCCAGCAGCACCTGGACAGGCAGGGGTCCGAGCTTT. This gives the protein CASSTWTGRGPSF.

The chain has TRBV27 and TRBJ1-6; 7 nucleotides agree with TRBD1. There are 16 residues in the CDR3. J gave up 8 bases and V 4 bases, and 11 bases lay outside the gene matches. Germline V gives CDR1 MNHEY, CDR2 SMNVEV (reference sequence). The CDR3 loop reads CASSWRKGAGDSPLHF. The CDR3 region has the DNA TGTGCCAGCAGTTGGCGAAAGGGGGCTGGGGATTCACCCCTCCACTTT.

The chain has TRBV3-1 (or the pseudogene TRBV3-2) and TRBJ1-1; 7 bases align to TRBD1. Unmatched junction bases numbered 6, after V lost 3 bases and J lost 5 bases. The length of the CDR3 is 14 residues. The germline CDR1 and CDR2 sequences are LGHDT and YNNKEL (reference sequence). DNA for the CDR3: TGTGCCAGCAGCCATAACAGGGGCTGGACTGAAGCTTTCTTT. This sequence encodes CASSHNRGWTEAFF.

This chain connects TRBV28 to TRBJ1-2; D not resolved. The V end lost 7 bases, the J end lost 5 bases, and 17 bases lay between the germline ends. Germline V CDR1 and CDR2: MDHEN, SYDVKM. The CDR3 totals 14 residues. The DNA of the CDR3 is TGTGCCAGCACCTCAACGGGGTATGGGTATGGCTACACCTTC. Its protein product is CASTSTGYGYGYTF.

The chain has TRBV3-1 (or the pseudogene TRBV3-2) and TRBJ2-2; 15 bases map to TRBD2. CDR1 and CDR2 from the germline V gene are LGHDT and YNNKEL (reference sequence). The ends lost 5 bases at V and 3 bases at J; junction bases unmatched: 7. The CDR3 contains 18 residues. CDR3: CASSFGLAGGPDTGELFF. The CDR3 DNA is TGTGCCAGCAGCTTCGGACTAGCGGGGGGGCCCGACACCGGGGAGCTGTTTTTT.

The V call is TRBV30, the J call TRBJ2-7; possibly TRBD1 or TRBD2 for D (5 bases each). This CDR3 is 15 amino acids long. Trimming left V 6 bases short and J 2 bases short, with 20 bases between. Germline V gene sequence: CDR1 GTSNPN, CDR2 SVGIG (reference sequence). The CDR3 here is CACLAPTGRTYEQYF. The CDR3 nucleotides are TGTGCCTGTCTAGCACCAACAGGTCGGACCTACGAGCAGTACTTC.

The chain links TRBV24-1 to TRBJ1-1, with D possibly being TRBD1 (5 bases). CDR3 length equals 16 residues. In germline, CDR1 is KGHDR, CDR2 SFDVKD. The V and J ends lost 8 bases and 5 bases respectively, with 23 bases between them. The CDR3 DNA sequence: TGTGCCACCACCGGGGGGGAAAGGGAGTCGGATACTGAAGCTTTCTTT. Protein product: CATTGGERESDTEAFF.

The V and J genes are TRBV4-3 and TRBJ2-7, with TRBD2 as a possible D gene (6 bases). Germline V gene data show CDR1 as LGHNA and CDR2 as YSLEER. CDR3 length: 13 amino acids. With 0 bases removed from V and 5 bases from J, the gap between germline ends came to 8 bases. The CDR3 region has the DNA TGCGCCAGCAGCCAAGAGGAGGGGAACGAGCAGTACTTC. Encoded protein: CASSQEEGNEQYF.

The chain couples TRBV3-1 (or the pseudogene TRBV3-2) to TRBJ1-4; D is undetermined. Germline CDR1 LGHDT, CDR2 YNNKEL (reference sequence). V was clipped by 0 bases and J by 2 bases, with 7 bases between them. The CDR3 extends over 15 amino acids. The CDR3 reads CASSQDWKTNEKLFF. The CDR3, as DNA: TGTGCCAGCAGCCAAGATTGGAAGACTAATGAAAAACTGTTTTTT.

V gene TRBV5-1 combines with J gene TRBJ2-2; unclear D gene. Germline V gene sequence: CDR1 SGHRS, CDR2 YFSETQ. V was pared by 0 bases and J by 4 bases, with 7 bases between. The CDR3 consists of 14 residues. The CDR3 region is CASSLADFTGELFF. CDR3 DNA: TGCGCCAGCAGCTTGGCCGACTTCACCGGGGAGCTGTTTTTT.

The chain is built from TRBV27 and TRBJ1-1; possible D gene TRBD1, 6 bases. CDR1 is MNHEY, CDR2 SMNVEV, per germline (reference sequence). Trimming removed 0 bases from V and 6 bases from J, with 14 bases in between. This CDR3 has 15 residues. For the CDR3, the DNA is TGTGCCAGCAGTTTATCGTTCGCGGGGGCCCCTGAAGCTTTCTTT. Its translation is CASSLSFAGAPEAFF.

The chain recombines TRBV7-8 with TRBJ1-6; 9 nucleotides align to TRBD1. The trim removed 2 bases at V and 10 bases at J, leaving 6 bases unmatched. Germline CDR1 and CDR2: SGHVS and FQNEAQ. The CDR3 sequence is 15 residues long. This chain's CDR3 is CASSLFRDRESPLHF. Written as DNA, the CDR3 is TGTGCCAGCAGCTTATTTCGGGACAGGGAGTCACCCCTCCACTTT.

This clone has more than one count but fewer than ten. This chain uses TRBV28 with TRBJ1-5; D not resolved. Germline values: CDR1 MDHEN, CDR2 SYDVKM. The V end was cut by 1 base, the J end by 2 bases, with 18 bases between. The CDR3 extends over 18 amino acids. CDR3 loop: CASSLFYVWGRGNQPQHF. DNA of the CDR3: TGTGCCAGCAGTTTATTTTATGTATGGGGAAGAGGCAATCAGCCCCAGCATTTT.

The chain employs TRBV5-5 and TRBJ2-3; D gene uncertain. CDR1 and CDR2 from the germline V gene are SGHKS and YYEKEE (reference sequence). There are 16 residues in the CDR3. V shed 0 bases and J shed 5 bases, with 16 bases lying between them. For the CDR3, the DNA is TGTGCCAGCAGCTTGGGACGGTCACAGACCGGAGATACGCAGTATTTT. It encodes CASSLGRSQTGDTQYF.

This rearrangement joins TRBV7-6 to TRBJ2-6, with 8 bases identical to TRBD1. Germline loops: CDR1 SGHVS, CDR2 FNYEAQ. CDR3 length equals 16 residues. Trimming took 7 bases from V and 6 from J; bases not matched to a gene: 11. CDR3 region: CASTQFQGALANVLTF. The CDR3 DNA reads TGTGCCAGCACCCAATTCCAGGGGGCTCTGGCCAACGTCCTGACTTTC.

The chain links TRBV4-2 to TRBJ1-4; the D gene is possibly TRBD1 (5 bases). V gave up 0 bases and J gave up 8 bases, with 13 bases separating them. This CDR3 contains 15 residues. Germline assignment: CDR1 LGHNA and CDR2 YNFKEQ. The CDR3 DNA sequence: TGTGCCAGCAGCCAAGATGGGGGGGTCGAGGAAAAACTGTTTTTT. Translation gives CASSQDGGVEEKLFF.